Listed below are T cell receptor beta chains from one sample, sequenced in a study of T cell responses to AZD1222 COVID-19 vaccine. TCRdb's copy holds only in-frame clones and misses some; the assay was immunoSEQ multiplex PCR. The sample has 150,000 to 200,000 clones; about 90% are singletons. The sample was peripheral blood, taken 28 days after the second AZD1222 dose. These receptors were obtained from an adult who received the AZD1222 COVID-19 vaccine. The CDR3 runs from the conserved cysteine through the conserved F or W. The D gene is left open where the match is weak. Clone size appears in some rows only: once, few, many, or a class for an expanded clone.

j_call: TRBJ1-5; v_call: TRBV19; clone_size: NA; d_call: TRBD1; cdr3_nt: TGTGCCAGTAGTTACGGACAGGGGGCTAATCAGCCCCAGCATTTT; cdr3_aa: CASSYGQGANQPQHF
j_call: TRBJ1-1; v_call: TRBV27; clone_size: NA; d_call: NA; cdr3_nt: TGTGCCAGCAGTTTAGTGGGAGGGTACACTGAAGCTTTCTTT; cdr3_aa: CASSLVGGYTEAFF
j_call: TRBJ1-1; v_call: TRBV5-4; clone_size: NA; d_call: NA; cdr3_nt: TGTGCCAGCAGCTTGGCGGCCGTGAACACTGAAGCTTTCTTT; cdr3_aa: CASSLAAVNTEAFF
j_call: TRBJ1-5; v_call: TRBV19; clone_size: NA; d_call: NA; cdr3_nt: TGTGCCAGTAGTCCCACCGGACAGTCCTTTAATCAGCCCCAGCATTTT; cdr3_aa: CASSPTGQSFNQPQHF
j_call: TRBJ1-6; v_call: TRBV27; clone_size: NA; d_call: NA; cdr3_nt: TGTGCCAGCAGTTTATCTCAGTATAATTCACCCCTCCACTTT; cdr3_aa: CASSLSQYNSPLHF
j_call: TRBJ1-6; v_call: TRBV27; clone_size: NA; d_call: NA; cdr3_nt: TGTGCCAGCAGTTTAATCCCGGACAATAGTATTTCACCCCTCCACTTT; cdr3_aa: CASSLIPDNSISPLHF
j_call: TRBJ1-5; v_call: TRBV28; clone_size: NA; d_call: NA; cdr3_nt: TGTGCCAGCAATAAGGAGTATCAGCCCCAGCATTTT; cdr3_aa: CASNKEYQPQHF
j_call: TRBJ1-2; v_call: TRBV30; clone_size: NA; d_call: TRBD1; cdr3_nt: TGTGCCTGGAGTGTACGGACAGGGGATGGCTACACCTTC; cdr3_aa: CAWSVRTGDGYTF
j_call: TRBJ2-4; v_call: TRBV2; clone_size: NA; d_call: NA; cdr3_nt: TGTGCCAGCCGGGGCCTAGCCAAAAACATTCAGTACTTC; cdr3_aa: CASRGLAKNIQYF
j_call: TRBJ1-3; v_call: TRBV6-5; clone_size: NA; d_call: NA; cdr3_nt: TGTGCCAGCAGCCCCGACCGGGGCTCTGGAAACACCATATATTTT; cdr3_aa: CASSPDRGSGNTIYF
j_call: TRBJ1-4; v_call: TRBV6-5; clone_size: NA; d_call: TRBD1; cdr3_nt: TGTGCCACCCGAGGGACAGGGGGTGAAAAACTGTTTTTT; cdr3_aa: CATRGTGGEKLFF
j_call: TRBJ1-3; v_call: TRBV6-2/TRBV6-3; clone_size: NA; d_call: TRBD1; cdr3_nt: TGTGCCAGCAGTGATCCTACCTCGGGGGCCGGGACAGGAGGAAACACCATATATTTT; cdr3_aa: CASSDPTSGAGTGGNTIYF
j_call: TRBJ1-3; v_call: TRBV5-1; clone_size: few; d_call: NA; cdr3_nt: TGCGCCAGCCGCGACAGAACTGGAAACACCATATATTTT; cdr3_aa: CASRDRTGNTIYF
j_call: TRBJ1-2; v_call: TRBV5-1; clone_size: NA; d_call: NA; cdr3_nt: TGCGCCAGCACTCCCGGACAGTCCTATGGCTACACCTTC; cdr3_aa: CASTPGQSYGYTF
j_call: TRBJ1-2; v_call: TRBV11-2; clone_size: NA; d_call: NA; cdr3_nt: TGTGCCAGCAGCTTAGACACGAACTATGGCTACACCTTC; cdr3_aa: CASSLDTNYGYTF
j_call: TRBJ1-6; v_call: TRBV2; clone_size: NA; d_call: TRBD1; cdr3_nt: TGTGCCAGCAGTCCGGGACAGGGGTCCTATAATTCACCCCTCCACTTT; cdr3_aa: CASSPGQGSYNSPLHF
j_call: TRBJ2-3; v_call: TRBV5-6; clone_size: NA; d_call: TRBD1; cdr3_nt: TGTGCCAGCAGCCCCTGGGACAGGGAGGCAGATACGCAGTATTTT; cdr3_aa: CASSPWDREADTQYF
j_call: TRBJ1-1; v_call: TRBV19; clone_size: NA; d_call: NA; cdr3_nt: TGTGCCAGTCGGAGGGGGGTAGGGGGTAACACTGAAGCTTTCTTT; cdr3_aa: CASRRGVGGNTEAFF
j_call: TRBJ2-1; v_call: TRBV6-2/TRBV6-3; clone_size: NA; d_call: NA; cdr3_nt: TGTGCCAGCATCCCGGAGGGGGGTTTAAACAATGAGCAGTTCTTC; cdr3_aa: CASIPEGGLNNEQFF
j_call: TRBJ1-1; v_call: TRBV10-2; clone_size: NA; d_call: NA; cdr3_nt: TGCGCCAGCAGGGGACTTAATATGAACACTGAAGCTTTCTTT; cdr3_aa: CASRGLNMNTEAFF
j_call: TRBJ1-1; v_call: TRBV6-6; clone_size: NA; d_call: NA; cdr3_nt: TGTGCCAGCAGTTACGACAGCAACACTGAAGCTTTCTTT; cdr3_aa: CASSYDSNTEAFF
j_call: TRBJ1-2; v_call: TRBV5-5; clone_size: NA; d_call: NA; cdr3_nt: TGTGCCAGCACCCCGGGGGCGCAAGGCTACACCTTC; cdr3_aa: CASTPGAQGYTF
j_call: TRBJ1-2; v_call: TRBV9; clone_size: NA; d_call: TRBD1; cdr3_nt: TGTGCCAGCAGCGTAGGGGGACAGGCGCGCTACACCTTC; cdr3_aa: CASSVGGQARYTF
j_call: TRBJ2-1; v_call: TRBV27; clone_size: NA; d_call: TRBD2; cdr3_nt: TGTGCCAGCAGTATCGGGACTAGCGCCTACAATGAGCAGTTCTTC; cdr3_aa: CASSIGTSAYNEQFF
j_call: TRBJ2-7; v_call: TRBV4-3; clone_size: NA; d_call: NA; cdr3_nt: TGCGCCAGCAGCCAAGTGGTTGGAATTGAGCAGTACTTC; cdr3_aa: CASSQVVGIEQYF
j_call: TRBJ2-5; v_call: TRBV10-3; clone_size: NA; d_call: NA; cdr3_nt: TGTGCCAGGCAAGAGACCCAGTACTTC; cdr3_aa: CARQETQYF
j_call: TRBJ2-2; v_call: TRBV28; clone_size: NA; d_call: TRBD2; cdr3_nt: TGTGCCAGCAGTTTAGGACTAGCGGGCGATCCCGCCCCCACCGGGGAGCTGTTTTTT; cdr3_aa: CASSLGLAGDPAPTGELFF
j_call: TRBJ1-1; v_call: TRBV2; clone_size: NA; d_call: NA; cdr3_nt: TGTGCCAGCAGTGCTCGGGAGAACACTGAAGCTTTCTTT; cdr3_aa: CASSARENTEAFF
j_call: TRBJ1-5; v_call: TRBV18; clone_size: NA; d_call: NA; cdr3_nt: TGTGCCAGCTCACCGGCCAGCCCGGGTTTGGGGCGCAATCAGCCCCAGCATTTT; cdr3_aa: CASSPASPGLGRNQPQHF
j_call: TRBJ1-2; v_call: TRBV2; clone_size: few; d_call: NA; cdr3_nt: TGTGCCAGCACCGCAACTGGACAGCACTATGGCTACACCTTC; cdr3_aa: CASTATGQHYGYTF
j_call: TRBJ2-3; v_call: TRBV10-3; clone_size: NA; d_call: NA; cdr3_nt: TGTGCCATCAGTGGAGATGGGCCGTACTCTAGCACAGATACGCAGTATTTT; cdr3_aa: CAISGDGPYSSTDTQYF
j_call: TRBJ2-7; v_call: TRBV19; clone_size: NA; d_call: TRBD2; cdr3_nt: TGTGCCAGTAGCGGCGGGAGGGGACACTCCTACGAGCAGTACTTC; cdr3_aa: CASSGGRGHSYEQYF
j_call: TRBJ2-1; v_call: TRBV4-1; clone_size: NA; d_call: NA; cdr3_nt: TGCGCCAGCAGCCAAGCCCCCCGGAACAATGAGCAGTTCTTC; cdr3_aa: CASSQAPRNNEQFF
j_call: TRBJ1-2; v_call: TRBV5-1; clone_size: NA; d_call: NA; cdr3_nt: TGCGCCAGCACCCGGACGGGGGGAGCTAACTATGGCTACACCTTC; cdr3_aa: CASTRTGGANYGYTF
j_call: TRBJ2-3; v_call: TRBV5-4; clone_size: NA; d_call: NA; cdr3_nt: TGTGCCAGCAGCTTATCGGGGGCACCAGATACGCAGTATTTT; cdr3_aa: CASSLSGAPDTQYF
j_call: TRBJ2-7; v_call: TRBV5-8; clone_size: NA; d_call: NA; cdr3_nt: TGTGCCAGCAGCCCGTACCAGGGACCACCCTACGAGCAGTACTTC; cdr3_aa: CASSPYQGPPYEQYF
j_call: TRBJ1-1; v_call: TRBV20-1; clone_size: NA; d_call: NA; cdr3_nt: TGCAGTGCTAAACGGAACACTGAAGCTTTCTTT; cdr3_aa: CSAKRNTEAFF
j_call: TRBJ1-2; v_call: TRBV15; clone_size: NA; d_call: NA; cdr3_nt: TGTGCCACCAGCTTCGGAAACTATGGCTACACCTTC; cdr3_aa: CATSFGNYGYTF
j_call: TRBJ1-1; v_call: TRBV5-4; clone_size: NA; d_call: TRBD1; cdr3_nt: TGTGCCAGCAGCTTAGAGGGGGCGATGAACACTGAAGCTTTCTTT; cdr3_aa: CASSLEGAMNTEAFF
j_call: TRBJ1-2; v_call: TRBV6-5; clone_size: NA; d_call: NA; cdr3_nt: TGTGCCAGCAGTCCCACAGGGAACTATGGCTACACCTTC; cdr3_aa: CASSPTGNYGYTF
j_call: TRBJ2-5; v_call: TRBV7-2; clone_size: NA; d_call: TRBD1; cdr3_nt: TGTGCCAGCAGCTTAGGTCAGGGGGCAGGAGAGACCCAGTACTTC; cdr3_aa: CASSLGQGAGETQYF
j_call: TRBJ1-6; v_call: TRBV19; clone_size: NA; d_call: NA; cdr3_nt: TGTGCCAGTGGCCGGAGTGGAAATTCACCCCTCCACTTT; cdr3_aa: CASGRSGNSPLHF
j_call: TRBJ2-1; v_call: TRBV4-2; clone_size: NA; d_call: TRBD2; cdr3_nt: TGTGCCAGCAGCCATGATAGCGGGGGACCCTACAATGAGCAGTTCTTC; cdr3_aa: CASSHDSGGPYNEQFF
j_call: TRBJ1-3; v_call: TRBV30; clone_size: once; d_call: NA; cdr3_nt: TGTGCCTGGGAGTCCATTGCGGGGACTTACTCTGGAAACACCATATATTTT; cdr3_aa: CAWESIAGTYSGNTIYF
j_call: TRBJ1-6; v_call: TRBV4-3; clone_size: once; d_call: NA; cdr3_nt: TGCGCCAGCAGCCAAGGGGCAACACATAATTCACCCCTCCACTTT; cdr3_aa: CASSQGATHNSPLHF
j_call: TRBJ1-1; v_call: TRBV30; clone_size: once; d_call: NA; cdr3_nt: TGTGCCTGGAGTGTACCGGCCCTTGAAGCTTTCTTT; cdr3_aa: CAWSVPALEAFF
j_call: TRBJ1-2; v_call: TRBV19; clone_size: few; d_call: NA; cdr3_nt: TGTGCCAGTAGTATGAGAGGGGAGGGCTACACCTTC; cdr3_aa: CASSMRGEGYTF
j_call: TRBJ2-3; v_call: TRBV30; clone_size: once; d_call: NA; cdr3_nt: TGTGCCTCAAGAGGGGGGTTGGCTCCCACAGATACGCAGTATTTT; cdr3_aa: CASRGGLAPTDTQYF
j_call: TRBJ1-1; v_call: TRBV30; clone_size: NA; d_call: TRBD1; cdr3_nt: TGTGCCTGGTTGGGAGGACAGGGAAGGGCCGAGGGGACTGAAGCTTTCTTT; cdr3_aa: CAWLGGQGRAEGTEAFF
j_call: TRBJ1-2; v_call: TRBV11-2; clone_size: NA; d_call: NA; cdr3_nt: TGTGCCAGCAGCTTGCCCCCCGACGGTTCCTATGGCTACACCTTC; cdr3_aa: CASSLPPDGSYGYTF
j_call: TRBJ1-2; v_call: TRBV7-9; clone_size: NA; d_call: NA; cdr3_nt: TGTGCCAGCAGCCTTGACAGGAGTGGCTACACCTTC; cdr3_aa: CASSLDRSGYTF
j_call: TRBJ1-1; v_call: TRBV7-9; clone_size: NA; d_call: NA; cdr3_nt: TGTGCCAGTAGCGTTAACACTGAAGCTTTCTTT; cdr3_aa: CASSVNTEAFF
j_call: TRBJ1-2; v_call: TRBV28; clone_size: NA; d_call: TRBD1; cdr3_nt: TGTGCCAGCAAACTGAGGGGGCTCGGCTACACCTTC; cdr3_aa: CASKLRGLGYTF
j_call: TRBJ1-6; v_call: TRBV2; clone_size: NA; d_call: NA; cdr3_nt: TGTGCCAGCCGACAGCGTCTTAATTCACCCCTCCACTTT; cdr3_aa: CASRQRLNSPLHF
j_call: TRBJ1-4; v_call: TRBV4-1; clone_size: NA; d_call: TRBD1; cdr3_nt: TGCGCCAGCAGCCACCGACAGGGGAGGGAAAAACTGTTTTTT; cdr3_aa: CASSHRQGREKLFF
j_call: TRBJ2-1; v_call: TRBV6-1; clone_size: NA; d_call: TRBD2; cdr3_nt: TGTGCCAGCAGTGAAGCGACGATTAGCGGGATTGTGCAGTTCTTC; cdr3_aa: CASSEATISGIVQFF